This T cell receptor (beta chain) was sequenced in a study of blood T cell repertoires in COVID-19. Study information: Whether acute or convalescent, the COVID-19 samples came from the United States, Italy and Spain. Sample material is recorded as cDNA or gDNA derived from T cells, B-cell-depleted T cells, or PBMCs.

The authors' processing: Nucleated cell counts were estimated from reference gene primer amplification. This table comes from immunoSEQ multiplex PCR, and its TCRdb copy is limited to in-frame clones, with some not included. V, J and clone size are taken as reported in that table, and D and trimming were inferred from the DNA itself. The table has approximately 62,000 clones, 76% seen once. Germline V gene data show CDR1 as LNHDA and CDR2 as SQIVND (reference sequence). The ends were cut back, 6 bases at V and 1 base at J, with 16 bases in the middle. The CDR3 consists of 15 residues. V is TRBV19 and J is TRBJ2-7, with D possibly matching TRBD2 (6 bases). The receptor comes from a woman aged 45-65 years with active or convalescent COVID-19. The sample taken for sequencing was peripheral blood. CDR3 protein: CASRLKAGQSYEQYF. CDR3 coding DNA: TGTGCCAGTAGACTAAAAGCGGGCCAGTCCTACGAGCAGTACTTC.